These 2 T cell receptor beta chains originate from one sample sequenced in a study of T cells after yellow fever vaccination. Each CDR3 protein gets one entry after TCRdb re-called the 5' RACE reads with MiXCR. Here the sample spans some 600,000 distinct CDR3 sequences, about a sixth being singletons. Specimen: PBMCs, collected 5 days after the first yellow fever vaccination. The receptors here all came from a young man who received the YFV17D yellow fever vaccine.

This clonotype has more than one count but fewer than ten. This chain connects TRBV5-1 to TRBJ1-1; no definite D call. From germline, CDR1 is SGHRS and CDR2 YFSETQ. Deletions cut 4 bases from V and 0 bases from J, with 7 bases between. The CDR3 covers 13 residues. CDR3 bases: TGCGCCAGCAGCGACGGGATGAACACTGAAGCTTTCTTT. This sequence encodes CASSDGMNTEAFF.

In this sample, this clonotype turned up a few times. The rearrangement uses TRBV2 and TRBJ2-4; tentative D call: TRBD1 (5 bases). V lost 8 bases and J lost 0, with 8 bases in between. Germline-derived CDR1 and CDR2 are SNHLY and FYNNEI. This CDR3 has 13 residues. The CDR3 sequence is CASATVAKNIQYF. The CDR3 DNA follows: TGTGCCAGCGCGACAGTAGCCAAAAACATTCAGTACTTC.